The source of this TCR beta chain is a study of blood T cell repertoires in COVID-19. Whole-study context: COVID-19 samples collected from the United States, Italy and Spain covered acute and convalescent phases. T cells, B-cell-depleted T cells, or PBMCs provided the cDNA or gDNA that served as material.

Authors' analysis steps: Estimation of nucleated cell counts relied on the amplification of reference gene primers. The data were produced by immunoSEQ multiplex PCR, yet TCRdb's version contains in-frame clones alone and is incomplete. D and trimming were read from the DNA, whereas the V and J calls and clone size are those reported in that table. The sample has about 76,000 clones, approximately 81% seen once; the top ten hold approximately 20%. The trim removed 1 base at V and 2 bases at J, leaving 2 bases unmatched. The germline V gene has CDR1 LGHNT and CDR2 FRNRAP. The CDR3 length is 15 residues.

The rearrangement joins TRBV12-5 to TRBJ1-2, with 9 bases lining up with TRBD1. The receptor comes from a woman aged 60 to 75 with acute or convalescent COVID-19. Sequenced: peripheral blood. For the CDR3, the DNA is TGTGCTAGTGGTTTGGAACAGGGGGCAAACTATGGCTACACCTTC. Encoded protein: CASGLEQGANYGYTF.